The sequence of this T cell receptor (beta chain) was determined in a study of spatial heterogeneity in lung cancer (dated by TCRdb to the late 2010s). For the study in its entirety: Beta-chain transcripts were consistently detected in greater numbers than alpha-chain transcripts, which likely reflects a higher abundance of beta-chain transcripts. In the raw uncorrected reads, each unique combination of TCR and UMI appeared more than ten times on average. In non-small cell lung cancer, the study made a quantitative comparison of TCR alpha and beta repertoires among multiple tumor regions, matched nontumor lung and blood. The study linked features of the TCR repertoire to counts of nonsynonymous mutations, which were determined by whole-exome sequencing of tumor tissue. Both alpha and beta chains were TCR-sequenced in samples taken at surgery, namely 220 tumor regions, under 80 matched nontumor lung samples and about 54 PBMC samples.

To prepare the library, 5' RACE was applied. The sample was run on a NextSeq 500. The TCR library protocol attached a unique molecular identifier to each TCR cDNA molecule to allow correction of PCR and sequencing errors. Per the source publication's procedure: TCR identification, UMI-based error correction and CDR3 extraction were all carried out with Decombinator tools. Expanded TCRs were defined as those above a frequency of 2 per 1,000, corresponding to the top 1% of the tumor frequency distribution. Rényi diversity was computed with the R vegan package after subsampling each repertoire 100 times to 5,000 TCRs. CDR3 similarity networks were constructed using string-kernel similarity of amino acid triplets, with links drawn between CDR3s whose pairwise similarity was above 0.82. The public reads were reprocessed in TCRdb via fastp at Q25 and MiXCR, keeping in-frame beta chains. CDR3 protein sequences are deduplicated, and each keeps its most common genes and DNA. The authors' filters were not applied to this entry. Recorded for this sample are more than 8,000 distinct CDR3 sequences; 6.5% to 10% of them occurred a single time. The top ten clonotypes cover roughly 29% of the sample.

This specimen's time point label, interpreted: sample taken at primary tumor resection. TCR sequencing used whole RNA extracted from tumor and nontumor lung tissue, or from cryopreserved PBMC samples, without cell sorting. Donors were 70 or so patients with early-stage, untreated non-small cell lung cancer from the lung TRACERx cohort. Only patients for whom sufficient RNA was available from at least two tumor regions were selected for TCR sequencing. General study outcomes and caveats: Ubiquitous expanded tumor TCRs showed up in blood more often at tumor resection than at routine follow-up. Confirming at a functional level the hypothesis that regional TCRs recognize regional mutations was considered to require additional single-cell paired TCR alpha and beta sequencing.

A remark on this clonotype: The target of this receptor is not known. One base away there is no much larger clone; base qualities are not given.

V has 5 bases trimmed and J has 6 bases trimmed; junction bases matching no gene number 4. Inclusive of the bounding cysteine and phenylalanine, the CDR3 is 14 residues long. The read is trimmed to its CDR3 DNA, 42 bases read in frame from base 1. CDR1 and CDR2, looked up from the germline V gene, are KGHDR and SFDVKD. The chain uses TRBV24-1 and TRBJ1-5; 9 central bases correspond to TRBD1. The sample in question was PBMCs, obtained at surgery. This sequence originates from a female donor with early-stage non-small cell lung cancer. The CDR3 corresponds to CATSAGQGGQPQHF. The DNA is as follows: TGTGCCACCAGTGCGGGACAGGGTGGTCAGCCCCAGCATTTT.